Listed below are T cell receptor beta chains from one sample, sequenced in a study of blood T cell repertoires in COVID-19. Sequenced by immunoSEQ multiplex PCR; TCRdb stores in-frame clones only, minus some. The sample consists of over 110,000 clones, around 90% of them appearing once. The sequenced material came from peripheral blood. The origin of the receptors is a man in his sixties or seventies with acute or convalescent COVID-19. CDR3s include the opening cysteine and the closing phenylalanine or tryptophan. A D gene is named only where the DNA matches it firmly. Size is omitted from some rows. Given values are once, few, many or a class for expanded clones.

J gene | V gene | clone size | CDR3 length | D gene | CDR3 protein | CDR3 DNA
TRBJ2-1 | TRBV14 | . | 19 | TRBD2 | CASSQENRGRPSVYNEQFF | TGTGCCAGCAGCCAAGAGAATCGCGGGAGGCCTTCTGTTTACAATGAGCAGTTCTTC
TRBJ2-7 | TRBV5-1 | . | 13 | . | CASSLDGSGEQYF | TGCGCCAGCAGCTTGGACGGGTCTGGGGAGCAGTACTTC
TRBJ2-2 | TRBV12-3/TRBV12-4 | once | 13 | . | CASSLSLAGELFF | TGTGCCAGCAGTTTAAGTTTAGCCGGGGAGCTGTTTTTT
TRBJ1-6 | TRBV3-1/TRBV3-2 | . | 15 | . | CASTSGGGGNSPLHF | TGTGCCAGCACCTCCGGGGGAGGGGGGAATTCACCCCTCCACTTT
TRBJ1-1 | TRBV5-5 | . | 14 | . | CASSPTGPNTEAFF | TGTGCCAGCAGCCCTACAGGACCGAACACTGAAGCTTTCTTT
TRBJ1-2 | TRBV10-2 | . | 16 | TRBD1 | CASSEGDRGPNYGYTF | TGCGCCAGCAGTGAGGGGGACAGGGGGCCTAACTATGGCTACACCTTC
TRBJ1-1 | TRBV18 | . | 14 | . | CASSPREMNTEAFF | TGTGCCAGCTCACCACGGGAGATGAACACTGAAGCTTTCTTT
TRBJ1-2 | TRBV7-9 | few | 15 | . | CASSPGGAASYGYTF | TGTGCCAGCAGCCCTGGAGGGGCCGCCAGCTATGGCTACACCTTC
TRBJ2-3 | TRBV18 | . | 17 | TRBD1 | CASSPPTGEPSTDTQYF | TGTGCCAGCTCACCTCCAACAGGGGAACCTAGCACAGATACGCAGTATTTT
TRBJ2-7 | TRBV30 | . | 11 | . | CAWSDNYEQYF | TGTGCCTGGTCAGACAACTACGAGCAGTACTTC
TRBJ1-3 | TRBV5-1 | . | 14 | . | CASSPAAEGNTIYF | TGCGCCAGCAGCCCCGCGGCAGAAGGAAACACCATATATTTT
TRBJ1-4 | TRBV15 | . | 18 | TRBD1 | CATSRAGQGRATNEKLFF | TGTGCCACCAGCAGAGCGGGACAGGGGAGGGCAACTAATGAAAAACTGTTTTTT
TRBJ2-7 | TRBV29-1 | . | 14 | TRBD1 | CSVEPGQGADEQYF | TGCAGCGTTGAACCGGGACAGGGGGCAGACGAGCAGTACTTC
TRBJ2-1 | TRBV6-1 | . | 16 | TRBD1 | CASSEHRDRVYNEQFF | TGTGCCAGCAGTGAGCACCGGGACAGGGTGTACAATGAGCAGTTCTTC
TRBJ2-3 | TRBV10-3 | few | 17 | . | CAISEGALLLSTDTQYF | TGTGCCATCAGTGAGGGGGCATTACTACTTAGCACAGATACGCAGTATTTT
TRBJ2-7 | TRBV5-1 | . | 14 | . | CATSRGHTTDEQYF | TGCGCCACCTCACGCGGGCACACTACGGACGAGCAGTACTTC
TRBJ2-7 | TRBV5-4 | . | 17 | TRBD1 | CASSSGQGVPGRNEQYF | TGTGCCAGCAGCTCGGGACAGGGGGTGCCCGGGAGGAACGAGCAGTACTTC
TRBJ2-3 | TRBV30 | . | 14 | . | CAWETGASTDTQYF | TGTGCCTGGGAAACGGGTGCTAGCACAGATACGCAGTATTTT
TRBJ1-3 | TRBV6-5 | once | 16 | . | CASSSRVAASGNTIYF | TGTGCCAGCAGTTCCAGGGTGGCGGCCTCTGGAAACACCATATATTTT
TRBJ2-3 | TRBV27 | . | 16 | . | CASFSLQGMGTDTQYF | TGTGCCAGCTTCTCACTACAGGGAATGGGCACAGATACGCAGTATTTT
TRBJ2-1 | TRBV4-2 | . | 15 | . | CASSQDHVGRNEQFF | TGTGCCAGCAGCCAAGACCATGTAGGCAGGAATGAGCAGTTCTTC
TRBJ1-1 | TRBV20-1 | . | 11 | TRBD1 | CSADGDRRAFF | TGCAGTGCTGATGGGGACAGGAGAGCTTTCTTT
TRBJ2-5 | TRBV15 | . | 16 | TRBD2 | CATSPSPAGGLETQYF | TGTGCCACCAGCCCTTCACCAGCGGGAGGGCTGGAGACCCAGTACTTC
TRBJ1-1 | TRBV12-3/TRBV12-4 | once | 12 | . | CASLRSYTEAFF | TGTGCCAGCTTACGGAGTTACACTGAAGCTTTCTTT
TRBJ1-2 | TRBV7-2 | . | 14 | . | CASSPYQTSYGYTF | TGTGCCAGCAGCCCCTATCAGACTAGCTATGGCTACACCTTC
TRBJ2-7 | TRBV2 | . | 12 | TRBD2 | CASSSGRNEQYF | TGTGCCAGCAGTAGCGGGAGGAACGAGCAGTACTTC
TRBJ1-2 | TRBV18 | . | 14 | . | CASSPTGISGGYTF | TGTGCCAGCTCACCAACAGGGATTTCGGGTGGCTACACCTTC
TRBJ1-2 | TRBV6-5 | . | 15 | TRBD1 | CASRPPGQGFSGYTF | TGTGCCAGCAGACCACCGGGACAGGGGTTTAGTGGCTACACCTTC
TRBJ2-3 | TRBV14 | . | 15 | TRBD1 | CASSQDDRAADTQYF | TGTGCCAGCAGCCAAGACGACAGGGCGGCAGATACGCAGTATTTT
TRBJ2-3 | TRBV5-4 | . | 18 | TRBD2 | CASSLVGSGGARPDTQYF | TGTGCCAGCAGCTTGGTTGGTAGCGGGGGGGCCCGGCCAGATACGCAGTATTTT
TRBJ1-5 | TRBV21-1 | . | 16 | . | CASSPGGQGDNQPQHF | TGTGCCAGCAGCCCCGGTGGACAGGGTGACAATCAGCCCCAGCATTTT
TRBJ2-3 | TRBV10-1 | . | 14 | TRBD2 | CASSEGTSTDTQYF | TGCGCCAGCAGTGAGGGGACTAGCACCGATACGCAGTATTTT
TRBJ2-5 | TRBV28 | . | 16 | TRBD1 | CASSIPGQIRGETQYF | TGTGCCAGCAGTATACCGGGACAGATTAGGGGAGAGACCCAGTACTTC
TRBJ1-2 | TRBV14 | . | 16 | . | CASSEGPGGSGYGYTF | TGTGCCAGCAGCGAAGGCCCCGGGGGATCGGGCTATGGCTACACCTTC
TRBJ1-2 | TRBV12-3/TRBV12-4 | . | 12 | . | CASSFPGRGYTF | TGTGCCAGCAGTTTCCCAGGGAGGGGCTACACCTTC
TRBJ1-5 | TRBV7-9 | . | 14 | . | CASSFTGINQPQHF | TGTGCCAGCAGCTTCACAGGGATCAATCAGCCCCAGCATTTT
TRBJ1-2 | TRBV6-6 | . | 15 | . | CASSYSRQGNYGYTF | TGTGCCAGCAGTTACTCTCGGCAGGGAAACTATGGCTACACCTTC
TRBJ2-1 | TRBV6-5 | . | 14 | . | CASSYSGHNNEQFF | TGTGCCAGCAGTTACTCGGGACATAACAATGAGCAGTTCTTC
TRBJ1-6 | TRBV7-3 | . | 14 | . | CASSFGVNNSPLHF | TGTGCCAGCAGCTTTGGAGTAAATAATTCACCCCTCCACTTT
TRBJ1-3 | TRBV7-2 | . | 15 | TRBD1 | CASSANRGSGNTIYF | TGTGCCAGCAGCGCAAACAGGGGCTCTGGAAACACCATATATTTT
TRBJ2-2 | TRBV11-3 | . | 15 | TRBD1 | CASSLGTANTGELFF | TGTGCCAGCAGCTTGGGGACAGCGAACACCGGGGAGCTGTTTTTT
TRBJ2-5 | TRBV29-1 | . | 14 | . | CSVLRLPIQETQYF | TGCAGCGTTCTCCGACTGCCTATTCAAGAGACCCAGTACTTC
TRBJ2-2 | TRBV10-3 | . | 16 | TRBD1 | CAARAAQGANTGELFF | TGTGCCGCCCGGGCCGCCCAGGGGGCGAACACCGGGGAGCTGTTTTTT
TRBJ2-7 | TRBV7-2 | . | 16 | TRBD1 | CASSLVGQGISYEQYF | TGTGCCAGCAGCTTAGTTGGACAGGGGATCTCCTACGAGCAGTACTTC
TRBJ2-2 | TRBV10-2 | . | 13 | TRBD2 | CASRLAGAGELFF | TGCGCCAGCAGACTAGCGGGAGCCGGGGAGCTGTTTTTT
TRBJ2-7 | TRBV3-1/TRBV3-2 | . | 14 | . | CASSSHPGSYEQYF | TGTGCCAGCAGCTCCCATCCAGGATCCTACGAGCAGTACTTC
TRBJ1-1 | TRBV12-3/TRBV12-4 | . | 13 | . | CASSLAARVLAFF | TGTGCCAGCAGTTTAGCCGCCAGGGTGTTGGCTTTCTTT